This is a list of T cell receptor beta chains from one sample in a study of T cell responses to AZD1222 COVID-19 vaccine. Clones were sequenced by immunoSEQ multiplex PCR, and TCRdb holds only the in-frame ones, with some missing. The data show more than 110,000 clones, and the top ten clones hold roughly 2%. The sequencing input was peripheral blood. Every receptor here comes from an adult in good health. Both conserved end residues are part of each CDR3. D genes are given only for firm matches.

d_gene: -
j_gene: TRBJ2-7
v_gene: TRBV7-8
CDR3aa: CASLPGGSYEQYF
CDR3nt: TGTGCCAGCCTCCCCGGGGGCTCCTACGAGCAGTACTTC

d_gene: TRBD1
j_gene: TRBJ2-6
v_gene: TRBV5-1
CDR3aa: CASSLGDRLSGANVLTF
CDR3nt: TGCGCCAGCAGCTTGGGGGACAGGCTCTCTGGGGCCAACGTCCTGACTTTC

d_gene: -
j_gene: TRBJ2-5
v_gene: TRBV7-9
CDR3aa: CASSLVGSLQETQYF
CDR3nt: TGTGCCAGCAGCTTAGTAGGCAGCCTACAAGAGACCCAGTACTTC

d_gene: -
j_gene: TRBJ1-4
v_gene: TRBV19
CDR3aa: CASSNGANEKLFF
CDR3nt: TGTGCCAGTAGTAACGGGGCCAATGAAAAACTGTTTTTT

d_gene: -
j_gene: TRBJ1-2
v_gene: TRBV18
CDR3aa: CASSPDSQARGGGYTF
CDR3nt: TGTGCCAGCTCACCCGACAGCCAGGCCCGCGGTGGTGGCTACACCTTC

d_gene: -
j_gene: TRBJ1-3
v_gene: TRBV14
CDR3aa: CASSQDPGGNTIYF
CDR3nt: TGTGCCAGCAGCCAAGATCCGGGAGGAAACACCATATATTTT

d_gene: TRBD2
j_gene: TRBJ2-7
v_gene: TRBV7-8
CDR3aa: CASSLRDYLSEQYF
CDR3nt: TGTGCCAGCAGCCTCCGGGACTACCTCTCCGAGCAGTACTTC

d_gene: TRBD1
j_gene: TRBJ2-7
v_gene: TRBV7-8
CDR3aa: CASSVRPGQDEQYF
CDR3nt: TGTGCCAGCAGCGTCCGTCCGGGACAGGACGAGCAGTACTTC

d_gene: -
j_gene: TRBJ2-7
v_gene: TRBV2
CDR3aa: CASSGRMSRPYEQYF
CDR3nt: TGTGCCAGCAGTGGAAGGATGTCTCGACCCTACGAGCAGTACTTC

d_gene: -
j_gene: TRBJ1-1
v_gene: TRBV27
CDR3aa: CASSLWVSATEAFF
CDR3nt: TGTGCCAGCAGTTTGTGGGTGTCGGCCACTGAAGCTTTCTTT

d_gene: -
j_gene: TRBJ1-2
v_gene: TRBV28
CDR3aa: CASSLLTGIWKDGYTF
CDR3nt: TGTGCCAGCAGTCTCCTAACAGGGATCTGGAAGGATGGCTACACCTTC

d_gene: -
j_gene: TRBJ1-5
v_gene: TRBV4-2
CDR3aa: CASSQDDRRGSNQPQHF
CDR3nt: TGTGCCAGCAGCCAAGACGATCGGAGGGGGAGCAATCAGCCCCAGCATTTT

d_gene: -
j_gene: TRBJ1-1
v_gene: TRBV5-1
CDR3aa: CASSREGETEAFF
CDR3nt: TGCGCCAGCAGCCGGGAGGGGGAGACTGAAGCTTTCTTT

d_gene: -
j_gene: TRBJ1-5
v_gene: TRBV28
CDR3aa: CASSPGSGPNQPQHF
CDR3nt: TGTGCCAGCAGTCCCGGTTCAGGTCCCAATCAGCCCCAGCATTTT

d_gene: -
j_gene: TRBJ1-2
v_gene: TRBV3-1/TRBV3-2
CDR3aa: CASSQGTVGGAVKANYGYTF
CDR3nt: TGTGCCAGCAGCCAGGGTACGGTGGGGGGAGCAGTTAAAGCTAACTATGGCTACACCTTC